These T cell receptor beta chains were read from a single sample in a study of blood T cell repertoires in COVID-19. Clones were read by immunoSEQ multiplex PCR, and TCRdb kept only the in-frame ones, dropping some. The profile shows around 16,000 clones, roughly 85% of them singletons. Sequenced material: peripheral blood. The receptors were gathered from a man in his 70s in a cohort sampled during active COVID-19. Each CDR3 is given with its conserved first and last residue. Each record gives: J gene, D gene, clone size, V gene, CDR3 DNA, CDR3 protein. D genes are given only for firm matches. Clone size, where shown, is once, few, many, or a class for clones that have expanded.

J: TRBJ1-6; D: TRBD1; size: -; V: TRBV5-4; DNA: TGTGCCAGCAGCTTGGACAGGGGTTCTAATTCACCCCTCCACTTT; CDR3: CASSLDRGSNSPLHF
J: TRBJ2-4; D: -; size: once; V: TRBV6-2/TRBV6-3; DNA: TGTGCCAGCACCCCCTCGGAGGGAAACATTCAGTACTTC; CDR3: CASTPSEGNIQYF
J: TRBJ2-5; D: -; size: once; V: TRBV3-1/TRBV3-2; DNA: TGTGCCAGCAGGTTGGGGGGAGAGGAGACCCAGTACTTC; CDR3: CASRLGGEETQYF
J: TRBJ2-7; D: -; size: once; V: TRBV5-4; DNA: TGTGCCAGCACCCTGACCCGGGGGGCTAGCTCCTACGAGCAGTACTTC; CDR3: CASTLTRGASSYEQYF
J: TRBJ2-5; D: -; size: -; V: TRBV7-3; DNA: TGTGCCAGCAGCTTAAAGGGCCTAGCAACTGAGACCCAGTACTTC; CDR3: CASSLKGLATETQYF
J: TRBJ1-6; D: -; size: -; V: TRBV5-1; DNA: TGCGCCAGCAGCTACCGGGACACTTATAATTCACCCCTCCACTTT; CDR3: CASSYRDTYNSPLHF
J: TRBJ2-3; D: TRBD2; size: -; V: TRBV28; DNA: TGTGCCAGCAGTCCTAGTAGGGGGACGACTAGCGGGCCTACAGATACGCAGTATTTT; CDR3: CASSPSRGTTSGPTDTQYF
J: TRBJ1-4; D: -; size: -; V: TRBV19; DNA: TGTGCCAGTAGTATCCGGACAGCTAATGAAAAACTGTTTTTT; CDR3: CASSIRTANEKLFF
J: TRBJ2-2; D: TRBD1; size: -; V: TRBV12-5; DNA: TGTGCTAGTGGTTTGGTACGGGCCGACAGGGGGAACACCGGGGAGCTGTTTTTT; CDR3: CASGLVRADRGNTGELFF
J: TRBJ2-2; D: TRBD2; size: -; V: TRBV5-1; DNA: TGCGCCAGCAGCTTGGGACTAGCGGGAGGGACCGGGGAGCTGTTTTTT; CDR3: CASSLGLAGGTGELFF
J: TRBJ1-1; D: -; size: -; V: TRBV10-3; DNA: TGTGCCATCCGGGAGGGCAGCGAGGGAGCTTTCTTT; CDR3: CAIREGSEGAFF
J: TRBJ2-7; D: -; size: -; V: TRBV7-9; DNA: TGCGCCAGCAGCTTGGAGGGGGGGGAAACCTACGAGCAGTACTTC; CDR3: CASSLEGGETYEQYF
J: TRBJ2-1; D: TRBD2; size: once; V: TRBV19; DNA: TGTGCCAGTATGGGGGAGGGTGGCAATGAGCAGTTCTTC; CDR3: CASMGEGGNEQFF
J: TRBJ2-7; D: TRBD1; size: -; V: TRBV15; DNA: TGTGTCACCAGCAGAGTCCGGTCAGCGGGACAGGGTGTGTACGAGCAGTACTTC; CDR3: CVTSRVRSAGQGVYEQYF
J: TRBJ2-7; D: TRBD2; size: -; V: TRBV7-9; DNA: TGTGCCAGCAGCCGGACTAGCGGGAGATCGACGTACGAGCAGTACTTC; CDR3: CASSRTSGRSTYEQYF
J: TRBJ2-1; D: TRBD2; size: -; V: TRBV3-1/TRBV3-2; DNA: TGTGCCAGCAGCCTATGGGGGACTAGCGGCGCAAATGAGCAGTTCTTC; CDR3: CASSLWGTSGANEQFF
J: TRBJ2-2; D: -; size: few; V: TRBV30; DNA: TGTGCCTGGAGTAGACAGAACACCGGGGAGCTGTTTTTT; CDR3: CAWSRQNTGELFF
J: TRBJ1-4; D: -; size: few; V: TRBV3-1/TRBV3-2; DNA: TGTGCCAGCGCCGGGGGATACAGTGAACTGTTTTTT; CDR3: CASAGGYSELFF
J: TRBJ1-5; D: -; size: -; V: TRBV4-1; DNA: TGCGCCAGCAGCCAAGCCGGGGGAAGAGGCAATCAGCCCCAGCATTTT; CDR3: CASSQAGGRGNQPQHF
J: TRBJ1-5; D: TRBD1; size: -; V: TRBV10-3; DNA: TGTGCCATCAGGGACAGGGAGGGTCAGCCCCAGCATTTT; CDR3: CAIRDREGQPQHF
J: TRBJ2-6; D: -; size: -; V: TRBV19; DNA: TGTGCCAGTAGTATAGGAGCGGGCGATGGGGCCAACGTCCTGACTTTC; CDR3: CASSIGAGDGANVLTF
J: TRBJ1-4; D: -; size: -; V: TRBV2; DNA: TGTGCCAGCAGTGAACGGGGTTTCGCTAATGAAAAACTGTTTTTT; CDR3: CASSERGFANEKLFF
J: TRBJ2-3; D: TRBD2; size: -; V: TRBV4-1; DNA: TGCGCCAGCAGCCAAGGACTAGCCCGAGATACGCAGTATTTT; CDR3: CASSQGLARDTQYF
J: TRBJ1-2; D: TRBD1; size: -; V: TRBV15; DNA: TGTGCCACCTGGACAGGGGCAGCTAACTATGGCTACACCTTC; CDR3: CATWTGAANYGYTF
J: TRBJ2-5; D: -; size: -; V: TRBV6-2/TRBV6-3; DNA: TGTGCCAGCAGTTACTCGGAGGGTGGCTATCAAGAGACCCAGTACTTC; CDR3: CASSYSEGGYQETQYF
J: TRBJ1-1; D: -; size: -; V: TRBV11-2; DNA: TGTGCCAGCAAAGCGGGAATCCCAGTGGGTGAAGCTTTCTTT; CDR3: CASKAGIPVGEAFF
J: TRBJ2-5; D: -; size: -; V: TRBV5-1; DNA: TGCGCCAGCAGCTGGACTGGACAAGAGACCCAGTACTTC; CDR3: CASSWTGQETQYF
J: TRBJ2-3; D: -; size: once; V: TRBV5-6; DNA: TGTGCCAGCAGCTTGGCCAAGGGGCAAAGCACAGATACGCAGTATTTT; CDR3: CASSLAKGQSTDTQYF
J: TRBJ1-1; D: -; size: -; V: TRBV9; DNA: TGTGCCAGCAGCGTACCAGGGCGCACTGAAGCTTTCTTT; CDR3: CASSVPGRTEAFF
J: TRBJ2-3; D: TRBD2; size: -; V: TRBV7-2; DNA: TGTGCCAGCAGCTTAAGGACTAGCGGGAACACAGATACGCAGTATTTT; CDR3: CASSLRTSGNTDTQYF
J: TRBJ2-7; D: TRBD1; size: -; V: TRBV11-3; DNA: TGTGCCAGCAGCGCACCAACCGGGACAGGGGGCGGAAAGCAGTACTTC; CDR3: CASSAPTGTGGGKQYF
J: TRBJ1-2; D: -; size: medium-sized; V: TRBV7-3; DNA: TGTGCCAGCAGCTTACTACGGGGGTATGGCTACACCTTC; CDR3: CASSLLRGYGYTF
J: TRBJ2-1; D: TRBD1; size: -; V: TRBV15; DNA: TGTGCCACCAAGCCCCCGGGACAGGGATACAATGAGCAGTTCTTC; CDR3: CATKPPGQGYNEQFF
J: TRBJ1-6; D: -; size: -; V: TRBV10-3; DNA: TGTGCCATCAGTGAGTCCCAGACGGCGGTATCCTATAATTCACCCCTCCACTTT; CDR3: CAISESQTAVSYNSPLHF
J: TRBJ2-2; D: TRBD2; size: -; V: TRBV24-1; DNA: TGTGCCACCAGTGACCCTTATGGGGGGGGGAACACCGGGGAGCTGTTTTTT; CDR3: CATSDPYGGGNTGELFF
J: TRBJ1-6; D: TRBD1; size: -; V: TRBV3-1/TRBV3-2; DNA: TGTGCCAGCAGCCAAAGAGGGGGTGGACAGGGAGGGTCACCCCTCCACTTT; CDR3: CASSQRGGGQGGSPLHF
J: TRBJ1-2; D: TRBD1; size: few; V: TRBV30; DNA: TGTGCCTGGAGTACAGGGGAGCGTGGCTACACCTTC; CDR3: CAWSTGERGYTF
J: TRBJ2-2; D: TRBD2; size: -; V: TRBV28; DNA: TGTGCCAGCACCGTAGCGGGAGATGGTACCGGGGAGCTGTTTTTT; CDR3: CASTVAGDGTGELFF
J: TRBJ2-1; D: TRBD1; size: -; V: TRBV24-1; DNA: TGTGCCACCAGTGCCAGGGGGCCCTACAATGAGCAGTTCTTC; CDR3: CATSARGPYNEQFF
J: TRBJ2-1; D: TRBD2; size: -; V: TRBV6-4; DNA: TGTGCCAGCAGTGACTTACTACGATTGACTAGCGGGAGCTACAATGAGCAGTTCTTC; CDR3: CASSDLLRLTSGSYNEQFF
J: TRBJ1-1; D: -; size: -; V: TRBV11-2; DNA: TGTGCCAGCAGCTTAGTTACGGGGAACACTGAAGCTTTCTTT; CDR3: CASSLVTGNTEAFF
J: TRBJ2-3; D: -; size: -; V: TRBV4-1; DNA: TGCGCCAGCAGCCCGGCAGGGGATAGGGCAGATACGCAGTATTTT; CDR3: CASSPAGDRADTQYF
J: TRBJ1-6; D: TRBD1; size: few; V: TRBV4-1; DNA: TGCGCCAGCAGCCAAGGACAGGGGGACTCACCCCTCCACTTT; CDR3: CASSQGQGDSPLHF
J: TRBJ2-1; D: TRBD2; size: -; V: TRBV27; DNA: TGTGCCAGCAGTCCAGGGACTAGCGGGACTTGGGGACAGTTCTTC; CDR3: CASSPGTSGTWGQFF
J: TRBJ2-7; D: -; size: -; V: TRBV12-3/TRBV12-4; DNA: TGTGCCAGCAGTCCAGACAGGACGCAGCAGTACTTC; CDR3: CASSPDRTQQYF
J: TRBJ1-5; D: TRBD1; size: -; V: TRBV7-2; DNA: TGTGCCAGCAGCTCCCGAAGAGGGGGCGGTGGGAGTCAGCCCCAGCATTTT; CDR3: CASSSRRGGGGSQPQHF
J: TRBJ2-5; D: TRBD1; size: -; V: TRBV7-6; DNA: TGTGCCAGCAGTTTTACAGGGGGCGGGAAGACCCAGTACTTC; CDR3: CASSFTGGGKTQYF
J: TRBJ2-5; D: TRBD2; size: -; V: TRBV7-3; DNA: TGTGCCAGCAGCTTGGGACTAGCGGCACAAGAGACCCAGTACTTC; CDR3: CASSLGLAAQETQYF
J: TRBJ2-3; D: TRBD2; size: few; V: TRBV4-1; DNA: TGCGCCCGCAGCCAAGGGGGGGGGACTAGCGGGAGGGCCTTTGCAGATACGCAGTATTTT; CDR3: CARSQGGGTSGRAFADTQYF
J: TRBJ2-7; D: TRBD2; size: -; V: TRBV10-1; DNA: TGCGCCAGCAGTGAGTCGATTGGAGCGGGAGGGCCGTACGAGCAGTACTTC; CDR3: CASSESIGAGGPYEQYF
J: TRBJ1-6; D: -; size: -; V: TRBV5-6; DNA: TGTGCCAGCAGCTTGGAAGGGGGGGGGACACCCCTCCACTTT; CDR3: CASSLEGGGTPLHF
J: TRBJ1-2; D: -; size: once; V: TRBV27; DNA: TGTGCCAGCAGCGACTTCTATGGCTACACCTTC; CDR3: CASSDFYGYTF
J: TRBJ2-5; D: -; size: few; V: TRBV29-1; DNA: TGCAGCGTTGCCAGGGGCACGCCCCAAGAGACCCAGTACTTC; CDR3: CSVARGTPQETQYF